What follows is one T cell receptor beta chain and its context. Sequencing was performed with immunoSEQ multiplex PCR; in TCRdb, only in-frame clones are kept and a portion is missing. The sample lists more than 140,000 clones, under 95% occurring once. The data belong to a study of control samples from healthy donors and cancer patients. The germline V gene encodes CDR1 SNHLY and CDR2 FYNNEI. The CDR3 spans 14 residues. The V end lost 0 bases, the J end lost 11 bases, and 14 bases lay between the germline ends. The genes are TRBV2 and TRBJ2-1; tentative D call: TRBD1 (5 bases). Sequenced material: blood. The source of this sequence is a man between 40 and 49 years old in good health. The CDR3 region is CASSEALLDRQQFF. CDR3 DNA: TGTGCCAGCAGTGAAGCGCTTTTAGACAGACAGCAGTTCTTC.